The present T cell receptor (beta chain) was sequenced within a study of T cell responses to AZD1222 COVID-19 vaccine. Germline CDR1 and CDR2: MGHDK and SYGVNS. Germline trimming cut 3 bases from V and 9 bases from J; bases unmatched to any gene: 8. CDR3 size: 16 residues. The assay was immunoSEQ multiplex PCR, and TCRdb's table has in-frame clones only and misses some. The sample consists of roughly 99,000 clones, roughly 90% of them appearing once. The receptor's source is an adult who received the AZD1222 COVID-19 vaccine. The sequences come from peripheral blood, collected 28 days after the second AZD1222 dose. The V and J genes are TRBV25-1 and TRBJ2-1, with 13 bases fitting TRBD2. DNA of the CDR3: TGTGCCAGCAGTGACCTTACTAGCGGGGGGGCCGTTGAGCAGTTCTTC. Translated, it gives CASSDLTSGGAVEQFF.